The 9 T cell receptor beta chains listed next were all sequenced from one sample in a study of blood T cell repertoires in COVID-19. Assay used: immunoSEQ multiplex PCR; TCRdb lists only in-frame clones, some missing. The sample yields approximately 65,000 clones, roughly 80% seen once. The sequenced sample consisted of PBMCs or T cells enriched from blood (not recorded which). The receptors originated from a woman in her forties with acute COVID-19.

CDR3 residues: CASSSTGTAMDNSPLHF. CDR3 nucleotide sequence: TGTGCCAGCAGCTCCACAGGGACGGCTATGGATAATTCACCCCTCCACTTT. The V gene is TRBV9, the J gene TRBJ1-6, with D tentatively TRBD1 (6 bases). The germline V and J ends were trimmed by 4 bases and 5 bases, with 19 bases remaining between them. The germline V gene encodes CDR1 SGDLS and CDR2 YYNGEE. The length of the CDR3 is 17 residues.

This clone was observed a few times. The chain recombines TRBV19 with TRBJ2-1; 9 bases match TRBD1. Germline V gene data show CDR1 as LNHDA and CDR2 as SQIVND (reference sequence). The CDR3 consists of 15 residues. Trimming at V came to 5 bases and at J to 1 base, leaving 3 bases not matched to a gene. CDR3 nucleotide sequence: TGTGCCAGTAGTCTTGACAGGGGGTCCTACAATGAGCAGTTCTTC. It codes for CASSLDRGSYNEQFF.

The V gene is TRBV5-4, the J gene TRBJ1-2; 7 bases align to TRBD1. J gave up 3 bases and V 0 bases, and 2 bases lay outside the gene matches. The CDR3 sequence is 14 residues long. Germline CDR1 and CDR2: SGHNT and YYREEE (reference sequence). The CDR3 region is CASSLDRGHYGYTF. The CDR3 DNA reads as TGTGCCAGCAGCTTGGACAGGGGACACTATGGCTACACCTTC. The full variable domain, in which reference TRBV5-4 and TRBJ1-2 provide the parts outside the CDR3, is ETGVTQSPTHLIKTRGQQVTLRCSSQSGHNTVSWYQQALGQGPQFIFQYYREEENGRGNFPPRFSGLQFPNYSSELNVNALELDDSALYLCASSLDRGHYGYTFGSGTRLTVV.

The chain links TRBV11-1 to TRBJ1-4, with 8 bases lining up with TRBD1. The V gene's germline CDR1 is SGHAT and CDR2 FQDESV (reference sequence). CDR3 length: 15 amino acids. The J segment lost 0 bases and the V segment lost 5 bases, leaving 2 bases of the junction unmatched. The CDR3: CASSGQGTTNEKLFF. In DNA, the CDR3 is TGTGCCAGCAGCGGACAGGGCACAACTAATGAAAAACTGTTTTTT.

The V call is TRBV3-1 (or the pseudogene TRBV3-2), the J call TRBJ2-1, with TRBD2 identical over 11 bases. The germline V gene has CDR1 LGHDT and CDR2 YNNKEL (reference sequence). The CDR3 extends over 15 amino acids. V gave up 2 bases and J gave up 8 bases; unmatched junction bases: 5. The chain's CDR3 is CASSQMTSGAHEQFF. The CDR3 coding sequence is TGTGCCAGCAGCCAAATGACTAGCGGGGCCCATGAGCAGTTCTTC.

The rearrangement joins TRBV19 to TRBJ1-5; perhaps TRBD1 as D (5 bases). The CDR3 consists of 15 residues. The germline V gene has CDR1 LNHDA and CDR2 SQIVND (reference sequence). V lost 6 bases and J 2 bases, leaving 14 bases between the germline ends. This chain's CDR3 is CASRAGPLGNQPQHF. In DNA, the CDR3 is TGTGCCAGTAGGGCGGGACCCCTAGGCAATCAGCCCCAGCATTTT.

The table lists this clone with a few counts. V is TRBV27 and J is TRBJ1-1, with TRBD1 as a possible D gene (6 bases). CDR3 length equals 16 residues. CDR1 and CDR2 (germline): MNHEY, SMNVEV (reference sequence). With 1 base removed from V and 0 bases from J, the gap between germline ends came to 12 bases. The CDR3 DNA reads TGTGCCAGCAGTTTATTCTCCGGGACAATGAACACTGAAGCTTTCTTT. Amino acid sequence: CASSLFSGTMNTEAFF.

Here the CDR3 DNA reads TGTGCCAGCAGCTATGCAGGAACCGAAGCTTTCTTT. Its protein product is CASSYAGTEAFF. The V gene is TRBV7-9, the J gene TRBJ1-1; D call uncertain. The CDR3 is 12 amino acids. CDR1 SEHNR and CDR2 FQNEAQ come from the germline V gene (reference sequence). V gave up 4 bases and J gave up 8 bases, with 11 bases separating them.

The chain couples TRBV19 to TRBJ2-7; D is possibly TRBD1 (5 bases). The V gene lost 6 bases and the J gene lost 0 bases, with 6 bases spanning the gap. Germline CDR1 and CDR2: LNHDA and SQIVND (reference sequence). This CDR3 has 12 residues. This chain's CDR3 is CASRDNSYEQYF. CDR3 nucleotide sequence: TGTGCCAGTAGGGACAACTCCTACGAGCAGTACTTC. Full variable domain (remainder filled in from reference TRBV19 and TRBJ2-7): DGGITQSPKYLFRKEGQNVTLSCEQNLNHDAMYWYRQDPGQGLRLIYYSQIVNDFQKGDIAEGYSVSREKKESFPLTVTSAQKNPTAFYLCASRDNSYEQYFGPGTRLTVT.